Listed below are T cell receptor beta chains from one sample, sequenced in a study of blood T cell repertoires in COVID-19. Clones were sequenced by immunoSEQ multiplex PCR, and TCRdb holds only the in-frame ones, with some missing. The profile shows some 350,000 clones, over 70% of them singletons. The sequenced material came from peripheral blood. These TCRs come from a woman aged 50 to 60 with COVID-19, enrolled during active disease. CDR3s include the opening cysteine and the closing phenylalanine or tryptophan. Fields, in order: clone size, D gene, V gene, J gene, CDR3 protein, CDR3 DNA. A D gene is named only where the DNA matches it firmly. Rows give clone size only sometimes, using once, few, many, or a class for an expanded clone.

>-|TRBD1|TRBV7-6|TRBJ2-3
CASSFRGPSTDTQYF
TGTGCCAGCAGCTTCAGGGGGCCTAGCACAGATACGCAGTATTTT
>-|-|TRBV14|TRBJ1-2
CASSHNRESGYTF
TGTGCCAGCAGCCATAACAGGGAAAGTGGCTACACCTTC
>-|-|TRBV7-9|TRBJ2-7
CASVLIRDSYEQYF
TGTGCCAGCGTACTCATCCGGGACTCCTACGAGCAGTACTTC
>-|TRBD1|TRBV19|TRBJ2-1
CASSWTGGALVEQFF
TGTGCCAGTAGCTGGACAGGGGGCGCTTTGGTTGAGCAGTTCTTC
>-|-|TRBV24-1|TRBJ2-3
CATSDLRGEFTDTQYF
TGTGCCACCAGTGATTTACGAGGTGAATTCACAGATACGCAGTATTTT
>-|-|TRBV18|TRBJ2-7
CASSPGGGSLYEQYF
TGTGCCAGCTCACCTGGCGGGGGCAGCCTCTACGAGCAGTACTTC
>-|-|TRBV27|TRBJ1-1
CASSSLYSGTTKNTEAFF
TGTGCCAGCAGTAGCTTATACTCCGGGACAACAAAGAACACTGAAGCTTTCTTT
>-|TRBD2|TRBV10-3|TRBJ2-5
CATLSSGRAEETQYF
TGTGCCACCCTATCTAGCGGGAGGGCCGAAGAGACCCAGTACTTC
>-|-|TRBV1|TRBJ2-7
CTSSHFSKTAPYEQYF
TGCACCAGCAGCCATTTCTCAAAGACAGCACCCTACGAGCAGTACTTC
>-|-|TRBV11-2|TRBJ2-7
CASSRAADPSYEQYF
TGTGCCAGCAGTCGTGCAGCGGACCCCTCCTACGAGCAGTACTTC
>-|-|TRBV7-9|TRBJ1-4
CASSLGQGVGNEKLFF
TGTGCCAGCAGCTTAGGGCAGGGCGTGGGTAATGAAAAACTGTTTTTT
>-|-|TRBV5-1|TRBJ2-5
CASMGGAQETQYF
TGCGCCAGCATGGGGGGGGCTCAAGAGACCCAGTACTTC
>once|-|TRBV6-2/TRBV6-3|TRBJ2-4
CASSSPGAGKNIQYF
TGTGCCAGCAGTTCCCCGGGAGCGGGCAAAAACATTCAGTACTTC
>-|-|TRBV18|TRBJ2-6
CASSPYPPSYGANVLTF
TGTGCCAGCTCACCCTACCCCCCCTCTTACGGGGCCAACGTCCTGACTTTC
>-|-|TRBV6-6|TRBJ1-2
CASSPDRPNYGYTF
TGTGCCAGCAGCCCCGACAGACCAAACTATGGCTACACCTTC
>many|TRBD2|TRBV5-1|TRBJ2-7
CASSLARESGEQYF
TGCGCCAGCAGCTTGGCGCGGGAGTCGGGTGAGCAGTACTTC
>-|-|TRBV25-1|TRBJ2-2
CASSEAYRANTGELFF
TGTGCCAGCAGTGAAGCCTACAGGGCGAACACCGGGGAGCTGTTTTTT